Listed below are T cell receptor beta chains from one sample, sequenced in a study of shared clonotypes between healthy human individuals. This table comes from immunoSEQ multiplex PCR, and its TCRdb copy is limited to in-frame clones, with some not included. Of 230,000 or so clones in the sample, 60% to 70% were seen once. The sample comprised memory CD4+ T cells sorted from blood. The receptors were sampled from a man aged 30 to 39 in good health. CDR3s include the opening cysteine and the closing phenylalanine or tryptophan. The D gene is left open where the match is weak. The listing skips clone size in some rows; elsewhere it reads once, few, many or a size class.

cdr3_length j_call d_call clone_size v_call cdr3_nt cdr3_aa
17 TRBJ2-1 TRBD2 . TRBV7-2 TGTGCCAGCAGCTTAGGGACTAGCGGGAAGGGTAGCAATGAGCAGTTCTTC CASSLGTSGKGSNEQFF
15 TRBJ2-1 . . TRBV2 TGTGCCAGCAGTGAAACCATGGGCTCCTACAATGAGCAGTTCTTC CASSETMGSYNEQFF
14 TRBJ1-5 . few TRBV25-1 TGTGCCAGCAGTGAATCGGGGACAACCCAGCCCCAGCATTTT CASSESGTTQPQHF
15 TRBJ1-1 . . TRBV11-3 TGTGCCAGCAGCTTAGGGGGGTTCGGCGACACTGAAGCTTTCTTT CASSLGGFGDTEAFF
15 TRBJ2-5 TRBD1 . TRBV7-6 TGTGCCAGCAGCCGAATGGGGGACAGCCTGAAGACCCAGTACTTC CASSRMGDSLKTQYF
20 TRBJ2-3 . few TRBV28 TGTGCCATCTTCCATTACACAGGGAGGCCCCCCAATAGAAGCACAGATACGCAGTATTTT CAIFHYTGRPPNRSTDTQYF
16 TRBJ1-5 . . TRBV19 TGTGCCAGTAGTTCCGGTGTCGGGGGGCGTAATCAGCCCCAGCATTTT CASSSGVGGRNQPQHF
15 TRBJ1-4 . . TRBV7-8 TGTGCCAGCAGCCTAAATGGGAATGCTAATGAAAAACTGTTTTTT CASSLNGNANEKLFF
15 TRBJ2-1 TRBD1 few TRBV5-8 TGTGCCAGCAGCCCCCAGGGGGAATCCTACAATGAGCAGTTCTTC CASSPQGESYNEQFF
15 TRBJ2-1 . few TRBV9 TGTGCCAGCAGCGTAGTGGGACTGCATGACAATGAGCAGTTCTTC CASSVVGLHDNEQFF
15 TRBJ2-5 TRBD2 . TRBV28 TGTGCCAGCAGTTTATTTGGGACTATCCAAGAGACCCAGTACTTC CASSLFGTIQETQYF
14 TRBJ1-2 . many TRBV19 TGTGCCAGTAGCCAAACTGCGGGACCTTACGGCTACACCTTC CASSQTAGPYGYTF
15 TRBJ2-2 TRBD1 . TRBV5-1 TGCGCCAGCAGCCAGGGACAGGGGAACACCGGGGAGCTGTTTTTT CASSQGQGNTGELFF
15 TRBJ2-1 . . TRBV5-1 TGCGCCAGCAGCTCGGAGGGAGCGTTTAGGAATGAGCAGTTCTTC CASSSEGAFRNEQFF
14 TRBJ1-3 . . TRBV5-1 TGCGCCAGCAGCTTGCAGGGGCTGGGAAACACCATATATTTT CASSLQGLGNTIYF
15 TRBJ2-7 TRBD2 . TRBV7-6 TGTGCCAGCAGCTTAGAGGTAGCGGGGTCCGGTTTGCAGTACTTC CASSLEVAGSGLQYF
16 TRBJ1-1 . once TRBV5-4 TGTGCCAGCAGCTTACAACCTACAGGGCAGAACACTGAAGCTTTCTTT CASSLQPTGQNTEAFF
14 TRBJ1-2 TRBD1 . TRBV9 TGTGCCAGCAGCCCTACCGGGACAGATTATGGCTACACCTTC CASSPTGTDYGYTF
10 TRBJ2-1 . . TRBV20-1 TGCAGTGTAGGGGGATGGGAGCAGTTCTTC CSVGGWEQFF
11 TRBJ2-2 TRBD1 . TRBV20-1 TGCAGTGCTCCCCTGGCAGGGGGGCTGTTTTTT CSAPLAGGLFF
15 TRBJ2-6 . . TRBV5-1 TGCGCCAGCAGCGGACAGTCTTTTGGGGCCAACGTCCTGACTTTC CASSGQSFGANVLTF
14 TRBJ2-1 . . TRBV10-3 TGTGCCATCAGTAGGGGGTCATCATACAATGAGCAGTTCTTC CAISRGSSYNEQFF
14 TRBJ2-1 TRBD2 . TRBV7-2 TGTGCCAGCAGCTCCCGACTAGCGGCGCCTGAGCAGTTCTTC CASSSRLAAPEQFF
13 TRBJ1-1 . . TRBV7-2 TGTGCCAGCAGCTTCGAAGTGGCCACTGAAGCTTTCTTT CASSFEVATEAFF
13 TRBJ2-7 . . TRBV5-5 TGTGCCAGCAGCTCGTCTAATTTCGTGGAGCAGTACTTC CASSSSNFVEQYF
13 TRBJ2-5 . . TRBV10-2 TGCGCCAGCAGTGGGGTTCACCAAGAGACCCAGTACTTC CASSGVHQETQYF
14 TRBJ1-2 TRBD1 . TRBV18 TGTGCCAGCTCACCCGAAACAGGGGGCCGCGGCTACACCTTC CASSPETGGRGYTF
15 TRBJ2-1 TRBD1 medium-sized TRBV7-2 TGTGCCAGCAGCCGAGTCGCAGACAGGGGCGGCGAGCAGTTCTTC CASSRVADRGGEQFF
15 TRBJ2-7 . . TRBV5-4 TGTGCCAGCAGCTTCCAAGGGCGGGCAACCTACGAGCAGTACTTC CASSFQGRATYEQYF
15 TRBJ1-2 . once TRBV5-6 TGTGCCAGCAGCTTGTCGTCCGGGGCCCCCGGTGGCTACACCTTC CASSLSSGAPGGYTF
14 TRBJ1-5 . . TRBV27 TGTGCCAGCAGCCCCGTAGGGAGCAATCAGCCCCAGCATTTT CASSPVGSNQPQHF
13 TRBJ2-2 . . TRBV7-2 TGTGCCAGCAGTAGTGAGAGGACCGGGGAGCTGTTTTTT CASSSERTGELFF
12 TRBJ1-2 . few TRBV28 TGTGCCAGCAGTTTACGTCTCTATGGCTACACCTTC CASSLRLYGYTF
14 TRBJ1-2 . . TRBV10-3 TGTGCCATCAGCCCCATGGGACAAGACTATGGCTACACCTTC CAISPMGQDYGYTF
14 TRBJ1-4 TRBD1 . TRBV9 TGTGCCAGCAGCCCTAGACAGGGTGGAGAAAAACTGTTTTTT CASSPRQGGEKLFF
13 TRBJ2-5 TRBD2 . TRBV15 TGTGCCACCAGCACGGGACTAGCGGAGACCCAGTACTTC CATSTGLAETQYF
14 TRBJ2-5 . few TRBV14 TGTGCCAGCAGCCAAGAATGGGGCAGCGAGACCCAGTACTTC CASSQEWGSETQYF
11 TRBJ1-1 TRBD1 . TRBV28 TGTGCCAGCCTTTTCAGGGGGCGAGCTTTCTTT CASLFRGRAFF
17 TRBJ2-3 TRBD2 few TRBV18 TGTGCCAGCTCACCATCCCTCGGGACTAGTGGGACAGATACGCAGTATTTT CASSPSLGTSGTDTQYF
14 TRBJ2-7 . many TRBV7-3 TGTGCCAGCAGCTCCTCAGGGCAGGCGGACGAGCAGTACTTC CASSSSGQADEQYF
11 TRBJ2-2 . few TRBV2 TGTGCCAGCAGTGAACACGGGGAGCTGTTTTTT CASSEHGELFF
21 TRBJ2-3 . few TRBV21-1 TGTGCCAGCACCCAAAGGGTGAGACAGGGGGATGCCGGAATCCCCGCAGATACGCAGTATTTT CASTQRVRQGDAGIPADTQYF
14 TRBJ1-2 . . TRBV4-3 TGCGCCAGCAGCCCACTGGGGGGGAGCTATGGCTACACCTTC CASSPLGGSYGYTF
14 TRBJ2-7 TRBD1 many TRBV27 TGTGCCACCAATCGTCAGGGACAGGCCTACGAGCAGTACTTC CATNRQGQAYEQYF
13 TRBJ2-1 . few TRBV2 TGTGCCAGCAGTCCGGACGTGGGTATGCGGCAGTTCTTC CASSPDVGMRQFF
17 TRBJ2-2 TRBD2 . TRBV4-1 TGCGCCAGCAGCCAAGACCCTAGCGGGGGGAACACCGGGGAGCTGTTTTTT CASSQDPSGGNTGELFF
16 TRBJ1-1 . . TRBV5-8 TGTGCCAGCAGCTTGGCCGAGGTAGGATTGAGGACTGAAGCTTTCTTT CASSLAEVGLRTEAFF
14 TRBJ2-1 . . TRBV5-1 TGCGCCAGCGGCATTAGCGGAGGTGACAATGAGCAGTTCTTC CASGISGGDNEQFF
13 TRBJ1-2 . . TRBV29-1 TGCAGCGTTGTCGACGCGACGGACTATGGCTACACCTTC CSVVDATDYGYTF
13 TRBJ2-5 . . TRBV5-8 TGTGCCAGCAGCTTGGGGCCACAAGAGACCCAGTACTTC CASSLGPQETQYF
12 TRBJ2-7 . few TRBV5-1 TGCGCCAGCAGCTTGGAAGGGTACGAGCAGTACTTC CASSLEGYEQYF